This entry describes one T cell receptor beta chain. Its antigen is unknown. This entry is derived from a study of breast tumors, draining lymph nodes, adjacent tissues. Study-level results: The lymph node origin of tumor T cells was framed as consistent with a hypothesis, not demonstrated. Tumor TCR diversity was below lymph nodes but above nontumor tissue.

The CDR3 sequence is 15 residues long. Germline V gene lookup returns CDR1 DFQATT and CDR2 SNEGSKA (reference sequence). The ends were cut back, 3 bases at V and 6 bases at J, with 18 bases in the middle. The lymph nodes were axillary draining lymph nodes from breast cancer patients. TCRdb re-called the multiplex PCR reads through MiXCR, storing one row per CDR3 protein. The table records around 290,000 distinct CDR3 sequences, around 30% of them present only once. The J gene is TRBJ1-3, the V gene TRBV20-1; perhaps TRBD1 as D (6 bases). The origin of this receptor is a female donor with breast cancer. Some clones in this sample may be carry-over from other donors' samples. The specimen was axillary lymph node tissue. DNA of the CDR3: TGCAGTGCTAGGGCGGGTCAGGGGCCGGCAAACACCATATATTTT. It specifies CSARAGQGPANTIYF.